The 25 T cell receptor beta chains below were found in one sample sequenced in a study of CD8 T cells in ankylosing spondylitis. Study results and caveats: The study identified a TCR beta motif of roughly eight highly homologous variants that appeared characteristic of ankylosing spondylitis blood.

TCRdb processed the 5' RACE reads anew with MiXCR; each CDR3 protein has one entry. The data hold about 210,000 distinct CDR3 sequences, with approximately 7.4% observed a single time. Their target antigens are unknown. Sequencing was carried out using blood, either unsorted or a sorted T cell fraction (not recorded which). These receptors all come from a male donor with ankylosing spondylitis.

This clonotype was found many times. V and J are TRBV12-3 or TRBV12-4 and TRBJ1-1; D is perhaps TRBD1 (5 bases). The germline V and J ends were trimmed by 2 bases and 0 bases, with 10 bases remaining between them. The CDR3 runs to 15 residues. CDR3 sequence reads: CASSLRGGLNTEAFF. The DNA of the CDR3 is TGTGCCAGCAGTTTAAGGGGAGGGTTGAACACTGAAGCTTTCTTT.

The CDR3 DNA reads as TGTGCCAGCAGCCGAGGACTAGCGGGGGGGCGAGCAGATACGCAGTATTTT. Encoded protein: CASSRGLAGGRADTQYF. The chain carries TRBV6-1 and TRBJ2-3; 15 positions match TRBD2. V dropped 6 bases and J dropped 4; count of bases not matched to a gene: 8. This CDR3 has 17 residues. Germline lookup yields CDR1 MNHNS and CDR2 SASEGT.

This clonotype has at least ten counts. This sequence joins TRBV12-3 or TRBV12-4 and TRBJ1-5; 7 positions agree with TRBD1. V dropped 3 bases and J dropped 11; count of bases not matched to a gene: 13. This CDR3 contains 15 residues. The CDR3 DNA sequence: TGTGCCAGCAGTTTGGAGGGGGCCCCCAGGGGAGCCCAGCATTTT. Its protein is CASSLEGAPRGAQHF.

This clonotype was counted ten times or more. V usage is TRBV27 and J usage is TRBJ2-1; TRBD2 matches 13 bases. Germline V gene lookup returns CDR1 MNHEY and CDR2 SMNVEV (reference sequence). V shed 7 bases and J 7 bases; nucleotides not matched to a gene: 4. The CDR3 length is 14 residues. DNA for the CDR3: TGTGCCAGCAAACTAGCGGGAGGGCCTAATGAGCAGTTCTTC. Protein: CASKLAGGPNEQFF.

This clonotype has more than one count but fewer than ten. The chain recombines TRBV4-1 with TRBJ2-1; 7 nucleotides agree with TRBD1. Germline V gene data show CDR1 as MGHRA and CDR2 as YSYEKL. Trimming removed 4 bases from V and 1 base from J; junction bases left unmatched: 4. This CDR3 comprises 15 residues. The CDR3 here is CASSLPGGSYNEQFF. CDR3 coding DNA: TGCGCCAGCAGCCTTCCAGGGGGTTCCTACAATGAGCAGTTCTTC.

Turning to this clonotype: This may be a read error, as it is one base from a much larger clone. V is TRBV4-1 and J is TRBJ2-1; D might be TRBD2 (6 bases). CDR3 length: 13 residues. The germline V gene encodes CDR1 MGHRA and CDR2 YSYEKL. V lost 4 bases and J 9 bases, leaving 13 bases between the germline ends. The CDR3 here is CASSPGEGTEQFF. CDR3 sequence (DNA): TGCGCCAGCAGCCCGGGAGAGGGGACTGAGCAGTTCTTC.

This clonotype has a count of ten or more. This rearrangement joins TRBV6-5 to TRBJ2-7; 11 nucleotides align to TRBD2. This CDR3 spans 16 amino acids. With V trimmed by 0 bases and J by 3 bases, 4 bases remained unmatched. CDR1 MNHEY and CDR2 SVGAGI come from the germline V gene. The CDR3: CASSYSTSGRGYEQYF. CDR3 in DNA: TGTGCCAGCAGTTACTCTACTAGCGGGAGAGGCTACGAGCAGTACTTC.

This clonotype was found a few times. The DNA for the CDR3 is TGCGCCAGCAGCCAAGATCCGGCTAGCGGGGGTTACGAGCAGTACTTC. Its translation is CASSQDPASGGYEQYF. J is TRBJ2-7 and V is TRBV4-3, with TRBD2 matching over 10 bases. Trimming removed 0 bases from V and 4 bases from J; junction bases left unmatched: 6. This CDR3 is 16 amino acids long. Germline loops: CDR1 LGHNA, CDR2 YSLEER.

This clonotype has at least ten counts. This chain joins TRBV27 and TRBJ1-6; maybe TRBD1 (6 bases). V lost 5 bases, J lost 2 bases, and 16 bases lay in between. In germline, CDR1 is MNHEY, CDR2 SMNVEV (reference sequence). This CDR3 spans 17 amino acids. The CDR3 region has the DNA TGTGCCAGCAGTATCACACAGGGAACGACCTATAATTCACCCCTCCACTTT. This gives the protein CASSITQGTTYNSPLHF.

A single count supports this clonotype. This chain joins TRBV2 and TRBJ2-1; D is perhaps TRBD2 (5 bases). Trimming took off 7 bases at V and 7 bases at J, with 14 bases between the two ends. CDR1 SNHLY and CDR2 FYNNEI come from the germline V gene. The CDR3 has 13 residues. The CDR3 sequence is CASNFVGENEQFF. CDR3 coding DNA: TGTGCCAGCAATTTCGTGGGAGAAAATGAGCAGTTCTTC. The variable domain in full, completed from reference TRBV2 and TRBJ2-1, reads EPEVTQTPSHQVTQMGQEVILRCVPISNHLYFYWYRQILGQKVEFLVSFYNNEISEKSEIFDDQFSVERPDGSNFTLKIRSTKLEDSAMYFCASNFVGENEQFFGPGTRLTVL.

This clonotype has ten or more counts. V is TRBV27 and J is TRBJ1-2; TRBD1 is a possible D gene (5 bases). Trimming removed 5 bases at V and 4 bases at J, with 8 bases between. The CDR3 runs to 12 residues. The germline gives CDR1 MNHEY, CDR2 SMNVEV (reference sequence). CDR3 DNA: TGTGCCAGCAGTCTTAGGGGCTATGGCTACACCTTC. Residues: CASSLRGYGYTF.

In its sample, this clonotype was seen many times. The CDR3 DNA sequence: TGTGCCAGCAGCTCCCGACTACCACCGAACACCGGGGAGCTGTTTTTT. As protein: CASSSRLPPNTGELFF. The gene calls are TRBV7-6 and TRBJ2-2; perhaps TRBD2 as D (5 bases). Trimming cost V 4 bases and J 0 bases, with 12 bases left between them. CDR1 SGHVS and CDR2 FNYEAQ come from the germline V gene. The CDR3 runs to 16 residues.

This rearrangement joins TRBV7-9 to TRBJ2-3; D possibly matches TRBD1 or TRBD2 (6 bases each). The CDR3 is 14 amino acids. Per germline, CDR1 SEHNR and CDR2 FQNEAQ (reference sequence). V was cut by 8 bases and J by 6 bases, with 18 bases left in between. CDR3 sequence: CASADGGRRDTQYF. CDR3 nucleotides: TGTGCCAGCGCAGACGGGGGCCGTCGGGATACGCAGTATTTT.

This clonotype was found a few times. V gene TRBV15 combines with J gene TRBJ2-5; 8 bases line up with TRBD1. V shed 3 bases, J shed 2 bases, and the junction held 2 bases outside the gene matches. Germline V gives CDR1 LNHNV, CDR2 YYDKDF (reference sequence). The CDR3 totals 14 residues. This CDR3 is CATSSRQGQETQYF. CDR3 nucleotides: TGTGCCACCAGCAGCCGACAGGGGCAAGAGACCCAGTACTTC. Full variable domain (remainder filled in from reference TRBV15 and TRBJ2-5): DAMVIQNPRYQVTQFGKPVTLSCSQTLNHNVMYWYQQKSSQAPKLLFHYYDKDFNNEADTPDNFQSRRPNTSFCFLDIRSPGLGDTAMYLCATSSRQGQETQYFGPGTRLLVL.

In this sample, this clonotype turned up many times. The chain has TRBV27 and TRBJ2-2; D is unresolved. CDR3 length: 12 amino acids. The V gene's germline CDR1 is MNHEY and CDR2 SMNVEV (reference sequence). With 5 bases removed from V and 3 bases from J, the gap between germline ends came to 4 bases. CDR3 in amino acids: CASSPDTGELFF. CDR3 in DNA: TGTGCCAGCAGTCCCGACACCGGGGAGCTGTTTTTT.

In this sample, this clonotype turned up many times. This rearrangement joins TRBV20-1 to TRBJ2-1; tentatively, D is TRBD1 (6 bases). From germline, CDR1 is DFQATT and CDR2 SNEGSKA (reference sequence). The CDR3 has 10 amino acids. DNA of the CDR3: TGCCTGATTGGGGGCCATGAGCAGTTCTTC. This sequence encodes CLIGGHEQFF.

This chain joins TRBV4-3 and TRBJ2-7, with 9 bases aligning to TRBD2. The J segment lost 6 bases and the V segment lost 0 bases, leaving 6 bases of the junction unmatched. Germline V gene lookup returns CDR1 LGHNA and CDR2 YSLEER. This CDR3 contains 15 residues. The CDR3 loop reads CASSQDLAGGREQYF. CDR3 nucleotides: TGCGCCAGCAGCCAAGATCTTGCGGGAGGGCGCGAGCAGTACTTC.

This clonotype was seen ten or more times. CDR3 loop: CASRPVGGNIQYF. CDR3 DNA sequence: TGTGCCAGCAGGCCAGTAGGGGGGAACATTCAGTACTTC. The chain has TRBV12-3 or TRBV12-4 and TRBJ2-4; TRBD1 or TRBD2 may be the D gene (6 bases each). The V end was cut by 6 bases, the J end by 7 bases, with 13 bases between. This CDR3 region has 13 residues.

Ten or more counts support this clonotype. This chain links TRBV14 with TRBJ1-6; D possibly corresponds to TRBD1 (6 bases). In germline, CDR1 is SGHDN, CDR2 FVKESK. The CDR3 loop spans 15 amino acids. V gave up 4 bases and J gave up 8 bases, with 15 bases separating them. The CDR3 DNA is TGTGCCAGCAGCCCCTTCGCAGGGGCGGATTCACCCCTCCACTTT. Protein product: CASSPFAGADSPLHF.

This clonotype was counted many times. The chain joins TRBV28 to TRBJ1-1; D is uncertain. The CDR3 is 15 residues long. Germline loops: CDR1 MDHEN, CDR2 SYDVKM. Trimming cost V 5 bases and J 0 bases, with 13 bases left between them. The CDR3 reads CASSPYSLMNTEAFF. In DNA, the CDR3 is TGTGCCAGCAGTCCATACAGCTTGATGAACACTGAAGCTTTCTTT.

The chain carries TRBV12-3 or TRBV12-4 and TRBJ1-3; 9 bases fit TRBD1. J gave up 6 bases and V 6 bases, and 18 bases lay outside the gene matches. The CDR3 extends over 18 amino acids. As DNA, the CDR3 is TGTGCCAGCAGCTGGAAGGAGCACGGGACAGGGAATAAAAACACCATATATTTT. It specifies CASSWKEHGTGNKNTIYF.

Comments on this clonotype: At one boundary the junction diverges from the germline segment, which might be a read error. The CDR3 region has the DNA TGCAGTGCTAGAGCTTCCGGGGCGGCAACTAATGAAAAACTGCTTTTT. Its translation is CSARASGAATNEKLLF. This chain links TRBV20-1 with TRBJ1-4; maybe TRBD1 (5 bases). The V gene's germline CDR1 is DFQATT and CDR2 SNEGSKA (reference sequence). This CDR3 is 16 amino acids long.

The CDR3 nucleotides read TGTGCCAGCAGGCAGGGCAGGAGGTACGAGCAGTACTTC. Translation gives CASRQGRRYEQYF. The chain couples TRBV28 to TRBJ2-7; D possibly uses TRBD1 or TRBD2 (5 bases each). Germline V gives CDR1 MDHEN, CDR2 SYDVKM. V dropped 6 bases and J dropped 4 bases, with 13 bases sitting between them. This CDR3 is built from 13 residues.

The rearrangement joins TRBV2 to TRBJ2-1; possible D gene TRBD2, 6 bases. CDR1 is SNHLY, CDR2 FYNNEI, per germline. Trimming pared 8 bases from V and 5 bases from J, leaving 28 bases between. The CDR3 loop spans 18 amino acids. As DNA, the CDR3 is TGTGCCAGCCAAGGAGGGACGGGACCCCACTTTACCCACAATGAGCAGTTCTTC. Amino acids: CASQGGTGPHFTHNEQFF.

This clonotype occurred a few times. CDR3 in amino acids: CASSQGTGEAYEQYF. The CDR3 DNA sequence: TGCGCCAGCAGCCAAGGGACAGGGGAGGCCTACGAGCAGTACTTC. The rearrangement uses TRBV4-3 and TRBJ2-7, with 9 positions matching TRBD1. This CDR3 has 15 residues. CDR1 is LGHNA and CDR2 is YSLEER in the germline V gene. The V segment lost 1 base and the J segment 2 bases; nucleotides outside the gene matches: 3.